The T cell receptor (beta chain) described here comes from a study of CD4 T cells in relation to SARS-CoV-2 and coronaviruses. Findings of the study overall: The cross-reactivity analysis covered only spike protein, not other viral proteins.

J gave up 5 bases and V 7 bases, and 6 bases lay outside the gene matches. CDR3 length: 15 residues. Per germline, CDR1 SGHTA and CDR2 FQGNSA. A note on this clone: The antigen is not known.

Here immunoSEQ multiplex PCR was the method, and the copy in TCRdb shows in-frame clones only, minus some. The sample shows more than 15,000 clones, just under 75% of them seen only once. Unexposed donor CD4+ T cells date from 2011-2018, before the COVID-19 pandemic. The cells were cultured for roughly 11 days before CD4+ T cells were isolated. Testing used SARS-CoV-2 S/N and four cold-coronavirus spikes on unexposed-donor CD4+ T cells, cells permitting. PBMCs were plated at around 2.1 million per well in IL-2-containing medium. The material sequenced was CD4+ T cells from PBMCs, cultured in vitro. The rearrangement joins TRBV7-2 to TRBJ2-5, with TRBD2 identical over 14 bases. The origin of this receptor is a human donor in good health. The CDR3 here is CASTLTSGGAETQYF. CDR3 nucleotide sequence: TGTGCCAGCACCCTGACTAGCGGGGGGGCTGAGACCCAGTACTTC.